This passage covers 30 T cell receptor beta chains from one sample sequenced in a study of blood T cell repertoires in COVID-19. The data were produced by immunoSEQ multiplex PCR, yet TCRdb's version contains in-frame clones alone and is incomplete. The sample shows 85,000 to 100,000 clones, 55% to 80% of them seen only once. Specimen: peripheral blood. The receptors shown here come from a woman aged 55 to 70 in a cohort sampled during active or convalescent COVID-19.

The chain couples TRBV6-2 or TRBV6-3 to TRBJ2-1, with 16 bases fitting TRBD2. The V segment lost 6 bases and the J segment 12 bases; nucleotides outside the gene matches: 14. The CDR3 consists of 17 residues. The germline gives CDR1 MNHEY, CDR2 SVGEGT. CDR3 nucleotide sequence: TGTGCCAGCAGCCGGGGACTAGCGGGGGGGCCCACCAAGGGGCAGTTCTTC. Translation gives CASSRGLAGGPTKGQFF.

This sequence joins TRBV12-3 or TRBV12-4 and TRBJ2-7; 7 bases agree with TRBD2. Trimming took 8 bases from V and 3 from J; bases not matched to a gene: 7. CDR3 size: 13 residues. The CDR3 spells CASALTGGYEQYF. The DNA for the CDR3 is TGTGCCAGCGCGCTAACGGGGGGCTACGAGCAGTACTTC.

In its sample, this clone was seen a few times. The CDR3 sequence: CASSLTSGGIHNEQFF. The CDR3 nucleotides read TGTGCCAGCAGTTTGACTAGCGGGGGGATCCACAATGAGCAGTTCTTC. The V call is TRBV28, the J call TRBJ2-1; 13 nucleotides align to TRBD2. The CDR3 runs to 16 residues. Looked up from germline, CDR1 is MDHEN and CDR2 is SYDVKM. V trimming: 3 bases; J trimming: 5 bases; junction bases outside the gene matches: 4.

V usage is TRBV7-2 and J usage is TRBJ2-3; the match to TRBD2 covers 12 bases. The CDR3 loop spans 16 amino acids. J lost 3 bases, V lost 3 bases, and 4 bases had no gene match. Per germline, CDR1 SGHTA and CDR2 FQGNSA. CDR3 sequence (DNA): TGTGCCAGCAGCTTGAAAACTAGCGGGGGGACAGATACGCAGTATTTT. Translated: CASSLKTSGGTDTQYF.

This clone was counted a few times. The J gene is TRBJ2-5, the V gene TRBV7-9; 11 nucleotides line up with TRBD1. The germline V gene has CDR1 SEHNR and CDR2 FQNEAQ (reference sequence). Trimming removed 1 base from V and 5 bases from J; junction bases left unmatched: 9. The CDR3 consists of 17 residues. CDR3: CASSLVSGTGGVETQYF. In DNA, the CDR3 is TGTGCCAGCAGCTTAGTATCCGGGACAGGGGGTGTGGAGACCCAGTACTTC.

This rearrangement joins TRBV2 to TRBJ1-3; the D gene is possibly TRBD1 (5 bases). The CDR3 contains 15 residues. The V end was cut by 5 bases, the J end by 3 bases, with 14 bases between. The germline V gene encodes CDR1 SNHLY and CDR2 FYNNEI. CDR3 region: CASSTQASGGNTIYF. CDR3 bases: TGTGCCAGCAGTACACAGGCTTCTGGTGGAAACACCATATATTTT.

V gene TRBV13 combines with J gene TRBJ2-5; tentatively, D is TRBD2 (6 bases). V was cut by 4 bases and J by 5 bases, with 11 bases left in between. CDR3 length: 13 residues. The germline gives CDR1 PRHDT, CDR2 FYEKMQ (reference sequence). The CDR3 DNA reads as TGTGCCAGCAGCTCGGGGACTGCGGAGACCCAGTACTTC. Residues: CASSSGTAETQYF.

The chain recombines TRBV30 with TRBJ2-5; D is ambiguous. V lost 4 bases and J 1 base, leaving 4 bases between the germline ends. CDR1 GTSNPN and CDR2 SVGIG come from the germline V gene (reference sequence). The CDR3 consists of 11 residues. For the CDR3, the DNA is TGTGCCTGGACGGGCCAAGAGACCCAGTACTTC. Translation gives CAWTGQETQYF. The full variable domain, rest sourced from reference TRBV30 and TRBJ2-5, is SQTIHQWPATLVQPVGSPLSLECTVEGTSNPNLYWYRQAAGRGLQLLFYSVGIGQISSEVPQNLSASRPQDRQFILSSKKLLLSDSGFYLCAWTGQETQYFGPGTRLLVL.

The chain combines TRBV3-1 (or the pseudogene TRBV3-2) with TRBJ1-1; a weak D match, TRBD1 (6 bases). CDR1 is LGHDT and CDR2 is YNNKEL in the germline V gene (reference sequence). The CDR3 spans 16 residues. Trimming took off 3 bases at V and 5 bases at J, with 19 bases between the two ends. The CDR3: CASSQQGGRRGTEAFF. DNA of the CDR3: TGTGCCAGCAGCCAGCAGGGTGGCCGTAGGGGGACTGAAGCTTTCTTT.

V is TRBV6-5 and J is TRBJ1-2, with D tentatively TRBD1 (5 bases). V was pared by 0 bases and J by 5 bases, with 13 bases between. The CDR3 sequence is 15 residues long. Germline values: CDR1 MNHEY, CDR2 SVGAGI. CDR3 nucleotide sequence: TGTGCCAGCAGTTACTCAAGGGGCGCAGGATATGGCTACACCTTC. Translating gives CASSYSRGAGYGYTF.

The chain recombines TRBV7-8 with TRBJ2-3, with 9 bases fitting TRBD1. There are 15 residues in the CDR3. From germline, CDR1 is SGHVS and CDR2 FQNEAQ. V gave up 5 bases and J gave up 0 bases; unmatched junction bases: 3. DNA of the CDR3: TGTGCCAGCAGCATACAGGGGGCTAGCACAGATACGCAGTATTTT. It is translated as CASSIQGASTDTQYF.

The V gene is TRBV10-3, the J gene TRBJ1-4; 8 nucleotides agree with TRBD1. This CDR3 is built from 14 residues. V was clipped by 4 bases and J by 4 bases; unmatched bases: 2. Per the germline V gene, CDR1 is ENHRY and CDR2 is SYGVKD. The CDR3 loop reads CAISGGQDNEKLFF. The CDR3 nucleotides read TGTGCCATCAGTGGGGGACAGGATAATGAAAAACTGTTTTTT.

The chain has TRBV7-8 and TRBJ1-1; perhaps TRBD1 as D (5 bases). Per the germline V gene, CDR1 is SGHVS and CDR2 is FQNEAQ. The CDR3 consists of 15 residues. The V end lost 5 bases, the J end lost 3 bases, and 16 bases lay between the germline ends. CDR3: CASSGGIRAYTEAFF. The CDR3 DNA is TGTGCCAGCAGCGGAGGGATCAGGGCGTACACTGAAGCTTTCTTT. Combining the CDR3 with reference TRBV7-8 and TRBJ1-1 gives the whole variable domain GAGVSQSPRYKVAKRGQDVALRCDPISGHVSLFWYQQALGQGPEFLTYFQNEAQLDKSGLPSDRFFAERPEGSVSTLKIQRTQQEDSAVYLCASSGGIRAYTEAFFGQGTRLTVV.

This clone was seen only a few times. The chain uses TRBV11-3 and TRBJ2-1; 7 bases fit TRBD2. With 5 bases clipped from V and 9 bases from J, the junction kept 19 bases outside the gene matches. This CDR3 region has 17 residues. CDR1 and CDR2 from the germline V gene are SGHNT and YENEEA. CDR3 in amino acids: CASSPNLGGGTSREQFF. CDR3 sequence (DNA): TGTGCCAGCAGCCCAAATCTTGGCGGGGGTACCTCGCGTGAGCAGTTCTTC.

The sample holds one count of this clone. V gene TRBV5-1 combines with J gene TRBJ2-5, with 7 positions matching TRBD2. Unmatched junction bases numbered 9, after V lost 4 bases and J lost 3 bases. In germline, CDR1 is SGHRS, CDR2 YFSETQ. CDR3 size: 15 residues. CDR3 coding DNA: TGCGCCAGCAGCGGAGAGGGACTACCCAAAGAGACCCAGTACTTC. Its translation: CASSGEGLPKETQYF. Full variable domain (remainder filled in from reference TRBV5-1 and TRBJ2-5): KAGVTQTPRYLIKTRGQQVTLSCSPISGHRSVSWYQQTPGQGLQFLFEYFSETQRNKGNFPGRFSGRQFSNSRSEMNVSTLELGDSALYLCASSGEGLPKETQYFGPGTRLLVL.

The chain is built from TRBV29-1 and TRBJ2-3; tentative D call: TRBD2 (6 bases). Trimming took off 6 bases at V and 4 bases at J, with 20 bases between the two ends. Germline V gene data show CDR1 as SQVTM and CDR2 as ANQGSEA. CDR3 length equals 15 residues. CDR3 sequence: CSVEGQGRSADTQYF. The CDR3 nucleotides read TGCAGCGTGGAGGGCCAGGGAAGGTCGGCAGATACGCAGTATTTT.

This clone has a single count. V usage is TRBV11-2 and J usage is TRBJ1-1, with 9 bases lining up with TRBD1. The CDR3 has 15 residues. CDR1 is SGHAT, CDR2 FQNNGV, per germline. V trimming: 5 bases; J trimming: 1 base; junction bases outside the gene matches: 5. CDR3 residues: CASSGQGRQNTEAFF. The CDR3 DNA sequence: TGTGCCAGCAGCGGACAGGGGCGCCAGAACACTGAAGCTTTCTTT.

The chain employs TRBV4-2 and TRBJ2-7, with D unresolved. The CDR3 spans 14 residues. Germline V gives CDR1 LGHNA, CDR2 YNFKEQ. V was cut by 0 bases and J by 2 bases, with 8 bases left in between. CDR3 region: CASSQDPPAYEQYF. The CDR3 region has the DNA TGTGCCAGCAGCCAAGATCCCCCAGCCTACGAGCAGTACTTC.

The V gene is TRBV9, the J gene TRBJ1-1; D perhaps matches TRBD1 (6 bases). Trimming removed 3 bases at V and 11 bases at J, with 17 bases between. CDR1 SGDLS and CDR2 YYNGEE come from the germline V gene. This CDR3 spans 13 amino acids. In DNA, the CDR3 is TGTGCCAGCAGCGCCGGGAGGGGGATGAGTGCTTTCTTT. Amino acid sequence: CASSAGRGMSAFF.

V gene TRBV5-8 combines with J gene TRBJ1-5, with 9 bases identical to TRBD1. Germline V gives CDR1 SGHTS, CDR2 YDEGEE. V was clipped by 1 base and J by 6 bases; unmatched bases: 11. The CDR3 runs to 17 residues. The CDR3 sequence: CASSLRYRTGDTQPQHF. For the CDR3, the DNA is TGTGCCAGCAGCTTGCGCTACCGGACAGGGGACACTCAGCCCCAGCATTTT.

The rearrangement links TRBV6-1 to TRBJ1-4, with D unresolved. Germline V CDR1 and CDR2: MNHNS, SASEGT. V lost 5 bases, J lost 8 bases, and 12 bases lay in between. The length of the CDR3 is 13 residues. CDR3 DNA sequence: TGTGCCAGCAGTCAGGCGGGGAAGGAAAAACTGTTTTTT. It yields the protein CASSQAGKEKLFF.

The chain combines TRBV7-6 with TRBJ2-2; maybe TRBD2 (6 bases). The V and J ends lost 4 bases and 6 bases respectively, with 18 bases between them. This CDR3 is 16 amino acids long. CDR1 and CDR2 (germline): SGHVS, FNYEAQ. Here the CDR3 reads CASSSANYLAAGELFF. The CDR3 DNA reads as TGTGCCAGCAGCTCCGCCAATTACTTAGCGGCCGGGGAGCTGTTTTTT. The whole variable domain, filled in from reference TRBV7-6 and TRBJ2-2, reads GAGVSQSPRYKVTKRGQDVALRCDPISGHVSLYWYRQALGQGPEFLTYFNYEAQQDKSGLPNDRFSAERPEGSISTLTIQRTEQRDSAMYRCASSSANYLAAGELFFGEGSRLTVL.

This clone was recorded only once. This chain connects TRBV18 to TRBJ1-4; D ambiguous. The CDR3 covers 16 residues. With 6 bases removed from V and 0 bases from J, the gap between germline ends came to 14 bases. Germline loops: CDR1 KGHSH, CDR2 LQKENI. DNA of the CDR3: TGTGCCAGCTCCCCGCCGACTATTGCAACTAATGAAAAACTGTTTTTT. Translated: CASSPPTIATNEKLFF.

This rearrangement joins TRBV19 to TRBJ1-5; D possibly corresponds to TRBD1 (6 bases). The germline V gene has CDR1 LNHDA and CDR2 SQIVND (reference sequence). The CDR3 is made up of 14 amino acids. Trimming removed 7 bases at V and 1 base at J, with 11 bases between. CDR3: CASTGVGSNQPQHF. DNA of the CDR3: TGTGCCAGTACAGGGGTAGGAAGCAATCAGCCCCAGCATTTT.

This chain uses TRBV28 with TRBJ1-2, with 10 bases fitting TRBD1. This CDR3 spans 15 amino acids. V lost 3 bases, J lost 2 bases, and 3 bases stayed unmatched. Germline lookup yields CDR1 MDHEN and CDR2 SYDVKM. CDR3 sequence reads: CASSFWDRGNYGYTF. The CDR3 DNA is TGTGCCAGCAGTTTCTGGGACAGGGGAAACTATGGCTACACCTTC.

The rearrangement joins TRBV2 to TRBJ2-1, with D perhaps matching TRBD2 (5 bases). Looked up from germline, CDR1 is SNHLY and CDR2 is FYNNEI. The CDR3 consists of 15 residues. The ends were cut back, 2 bases at V and 10 bases at J, with 18 bases in the middle. In DNA, the CDR3 is TGTGCCAGCAGTGAATCGGGCAGAGGGATGGAGGAGCAGTTCTTC. As protein: CASSESGRGMEEQFF.

CDR3 sequence: CASSLALTGFEAFF. CDR3 bases: TGTGCCAGCAGCTTAGCGCTGACGGGGTTTGAAGCTTTCTTT. The chain employs TRBV7-9 and TRBJ1-1; no firm D call. Germline lookup yields CDR1 SEHNR and CDR2 FQNEAQ (reference sequence). The CDR3 consists of 14 residues. V was pared by 0 bases and J by 7 bases, with 12 bases between.

The genes are TRBV18 and TRBJ1-4, with D unclear. V lost 3 bases, J lost 5 bases, and 10 bases lay in between. Germline loops: CDR1 KGHSH, CDR2 LQKENI. This CDR3 has 14 residues. CDR3: CASSPTNRNEKLFF. Written as DNA, the CDR3 is TGTGCCAGCTCACCGACAAACCGGAATGAAAAACTGTTTTTT.

This clone was seen a single time. This chain uses TRBV6-5 with TRBJ1-4; possibly TRBD1 for D (6 bases). The CDR3 sequence is 14 residues long. The ends were cut back, 10 bases at V and 0 bases at J, with 12 bases in the middle. Germline-derived CDR1 and CDR2 are MNHEY and SVGAGI. The CDR3 coding sequence is TGTGCCATCCAAGGACAGCCAACTAATGAAAAACTGTTTTTT. It encodes CAIQGQPTNEKLFF.

The table lists this clone with a count of one. The genes are TRBV30 and TRBJ2-5; the match to TRBD2 covers 13 bases. Germline CDR1 and CDR2: GTSNPN and SVGIG (reference sequence). The J segment lost 4 bases and the V segment lost 3 bases, leaving 5 bases of the junction unmatched. The CDR3 loop spans 15 amino acids. The CDR3 DNA reads as TGTGCCTGGAGCCAACTAGCGGGGGGGCGAGAGACCCAGTACTTC. Translating gives CAWSQLAGGRETQYF.